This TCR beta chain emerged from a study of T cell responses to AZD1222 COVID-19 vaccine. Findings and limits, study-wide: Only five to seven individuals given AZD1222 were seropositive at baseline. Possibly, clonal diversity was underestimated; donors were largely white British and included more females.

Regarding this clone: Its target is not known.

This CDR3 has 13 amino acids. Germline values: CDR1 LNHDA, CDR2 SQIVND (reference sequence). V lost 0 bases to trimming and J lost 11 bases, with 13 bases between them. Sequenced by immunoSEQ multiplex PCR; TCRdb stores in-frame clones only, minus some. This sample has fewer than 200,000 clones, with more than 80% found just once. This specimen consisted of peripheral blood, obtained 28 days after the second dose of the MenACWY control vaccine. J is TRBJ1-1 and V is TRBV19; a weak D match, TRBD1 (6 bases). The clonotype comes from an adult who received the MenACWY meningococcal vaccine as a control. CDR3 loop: CASSIEYRVVAFF. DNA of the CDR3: TGTGCCAGTAGTATAGAATACAGGGTGGTGGCTTTCTTT.